These T cell receptor beta chains were read from a single sample in a study of cytomegalovirus exposure and HLA in healthy donors. The protocol was immunoSEQ multiplex PCR, while the TCRdb copy is restricted to in-frame clones and leaves out a portion. The table shows about 160,000 clones, with 60% to 85% occurring only once. Sequenced sample: PBMCs. All receptors derive from a female donor in good health and CMV-seronegative. Each CDR3 is given with its conserved first and last residue. Fields, in order: V gene, D gene, CDR3 protein. D genes are given only for firm matches.

>TRBV6-5|TRBD1
CASSYSTGNTEKLFF
>TRBV7-2|TRBD1
CASSPHRGRTGNTIYF
>TRBV6-5|TRBD1
CASSRAGTGSYEQYF
>TRBV7-2|TRBD2
CASSLSSGVGYEQYF
>TRBV29-1|.
CSALGGDYGYTF
>TRBV12-5|.
CASLLAYGELFF
>TRBV30|.
CAWSVGGSGYTF
>TRBV7-2|.
CASSHRQGLISGLRNTQYF
>TRBV13|.
CASSFGGGNSPLHF
>TRBV19|TRBD1
CASSIGDRVALETQYF
>TRBV6-1|.
CASRELGGANEQFF
>TRBV6-5|.
CASSYKGPETQYF
>TRBV6-5|.
CASSYGGAAASYGYTF
>TRBV19|TRBD2
CASSIGAAGGTRGEQFF
>TRBV7-8|TRBD2
CASSLATSGPYEQYF
>TRBV5-1|TRBD2
CASSSAGGKDEQYF
>TRBV19|TRBD1
CASSAKDRGRTADTQYF
>TRBV28|.
CASSFRSLKLYEQYF
>TRBV5-6|.
CASSGGGRLYEQYF
>TRBV7-9|.
CASSLVTQVAFF
>TRBV2|.
CASSEVRLPLTDTQYF
>TRBV6-5|.
CASTGVMLDTGELFF
>TRBV5-8|TRBD1
CASSTGQGVREQFF
>TRBV2|.
CASSGQGLNTEAFF
>TRBV30|TRBD1
CAWSDGTVRADEQYF
>TRBV18|.
CASSPPGRNYGYTF
>TRBV19|TRBD2
CASSSDSGRRYETQYF
>TRBV27|.
CASSFDYATVNAGELFF
>TRBV2|.
CASSENSKNSQYF
>TRBV9|.
CASLPYYSNQPQHF
>TRBV4-3|.
CASSQERRSNGFTDTQYF
>TRBV4-3|.
CASTSGMEGVGEQFF
>TRBV5-1|.
CASSPDGLPPFF
>TRBV5-6|.
CASSRGGGAGNQPQHF
>TRBV9|TRBD2
CASSVVPGGGLSGQFF
>TRBV5-1|.
CASSRTQGKGETQYF
>TRBV21-1|.
CASSSPGFNEQFF
>TRBV11-1|TRBD1
CASSLLSPRQGSTEAFF
>TRBV10-3|.
CAISEGQPDGYTF
>TRBV4-2|.
CASSQLTDQPQHF
>TRBV6-5|TRBD1
CASIGTGQETQYF
>TRBV28|.
CASSSTALGAFF
>TRBV7-2|TRBD1
CASSPRGRGGAFF
>TRBV2|.
CASSDAGLGSYEQYF
>TRBV30|TRBD1
CAWNLGGTGGPYEQYF
>TRBV19|.
CASSVRTSRNNEQFF
>TRBV4-1|.
CASSPGQWMNTEAFF
>TRBV7-6|TRBD1
CASSRTIQGENYGYTF
>TRBV5-8|.
CASYSYEQYF
>TRBV9|.
CASSVRGWPSGEQYF
>TRBV5-1|TRBD2
CASSAGTSGSGRLSDTQYF
>TRBV7-8|.
CASSDRRLSSYEQYF
>TRBV18|.
CASSPPLRQRHEQYF
>TRBV27|.
CASSSQTSVQFF